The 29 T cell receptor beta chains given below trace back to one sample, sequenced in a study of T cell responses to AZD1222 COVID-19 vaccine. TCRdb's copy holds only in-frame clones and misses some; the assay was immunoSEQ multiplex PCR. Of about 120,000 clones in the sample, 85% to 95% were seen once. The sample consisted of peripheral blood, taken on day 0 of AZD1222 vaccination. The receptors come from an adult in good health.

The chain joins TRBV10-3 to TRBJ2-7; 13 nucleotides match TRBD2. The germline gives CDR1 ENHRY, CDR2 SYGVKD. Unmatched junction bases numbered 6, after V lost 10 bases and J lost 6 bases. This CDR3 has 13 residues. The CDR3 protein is CATRRLAGGEQYF. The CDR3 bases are TGTGCCACGAGAAGACTAGCGGGAGGCGAGCAGTACTTC.

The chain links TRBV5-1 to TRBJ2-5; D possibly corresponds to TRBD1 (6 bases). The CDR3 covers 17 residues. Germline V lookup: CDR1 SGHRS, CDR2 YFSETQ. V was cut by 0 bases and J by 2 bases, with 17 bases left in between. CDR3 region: CASSLVAFDQGQETQYF. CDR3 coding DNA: TGCGCCAGCAGCTTGGTCGCCTTTGATCAGGGGCAAGAGACCCAGTACTTC.

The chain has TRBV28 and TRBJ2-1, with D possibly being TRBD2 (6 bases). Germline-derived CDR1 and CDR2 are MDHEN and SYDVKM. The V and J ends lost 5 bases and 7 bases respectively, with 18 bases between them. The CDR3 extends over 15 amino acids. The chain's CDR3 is CASSRGTLDLNEQFF. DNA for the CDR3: TGTGCCAGCAGTCGAGGGACTCTAGATTTGAATGAGCAGTTCTTC.

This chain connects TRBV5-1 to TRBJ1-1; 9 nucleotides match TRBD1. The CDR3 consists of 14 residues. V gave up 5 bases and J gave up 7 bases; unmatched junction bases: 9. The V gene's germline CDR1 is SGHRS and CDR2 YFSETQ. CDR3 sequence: CASRVDRGRSEAFF. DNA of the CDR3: TGCGCCAGCAGAGTTGACAGGGGGAGAAGTGAAGCTTTCTTT.

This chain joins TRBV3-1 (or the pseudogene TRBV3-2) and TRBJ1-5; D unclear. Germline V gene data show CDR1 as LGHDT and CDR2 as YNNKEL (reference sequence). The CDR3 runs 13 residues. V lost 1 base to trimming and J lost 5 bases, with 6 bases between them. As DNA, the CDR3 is TGTGCCAGCAGCCAAGTAATAGATCAGCCCCAGCATTTT. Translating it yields CASSQVIDQPQHF.

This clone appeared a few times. The CDR3, as DNA: TGTGCCAGTAGTACTGTGATCTATGGCTACACCTTC. It specifies CASSTVIYGYTF. The chain has TRBV19 and TRBJ1-2; unclear D gene. Deletions cut 4 bases from V and 4 bases from J, with 7 bases between. This CDR3 is built from 12 residues. Germline V CDR1 and CDR2: LNHDA, SQIVND (reference sequence). The full variable domain, in which reference TRBV19 and TRBJ1-2 provide the parts outside the CDR3, is DGGITQSPKYLFRKEGQNVTLSCEQNLNHDAMYWYRQDPGQGLRLIYYSQIVNDFQKGDIAEGYSVSREKKESFPLTVTSAQKNPTAFYLCASSTVIYGYTFGSGTRLTVV.

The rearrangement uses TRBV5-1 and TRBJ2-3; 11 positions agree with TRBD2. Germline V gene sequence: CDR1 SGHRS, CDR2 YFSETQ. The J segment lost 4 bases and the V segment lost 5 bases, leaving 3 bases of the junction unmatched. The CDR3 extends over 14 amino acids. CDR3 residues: CASSQLAGADTQYF. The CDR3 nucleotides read TGCGCCAGCAGTCAACTAGCGGGAGCAGATACGCAGTATTTT.

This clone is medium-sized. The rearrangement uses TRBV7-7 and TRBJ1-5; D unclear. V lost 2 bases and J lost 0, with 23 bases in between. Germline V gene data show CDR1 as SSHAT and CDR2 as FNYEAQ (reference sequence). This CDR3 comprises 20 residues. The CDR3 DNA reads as TGTGCCAGCAGCTTATTGGAGGCGCAGTCGATGAATTATAGCAATCAGCCCCAGCATTTT. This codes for CASSLLEAQSMNYSNQPQHF.

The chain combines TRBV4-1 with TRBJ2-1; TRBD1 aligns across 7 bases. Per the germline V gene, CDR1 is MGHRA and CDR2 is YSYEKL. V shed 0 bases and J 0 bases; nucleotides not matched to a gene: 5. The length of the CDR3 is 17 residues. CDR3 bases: TGCGCCAGCAGCCAAGACGCAGGGGGTCTCTCCTACAATGAGCAGTTCTTC. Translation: CASSQDAGGLSYNEQFF.

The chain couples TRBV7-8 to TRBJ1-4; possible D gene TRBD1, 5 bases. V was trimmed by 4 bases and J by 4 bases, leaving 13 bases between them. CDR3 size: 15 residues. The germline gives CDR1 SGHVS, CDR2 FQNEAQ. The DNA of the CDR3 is TGTGCCAGCAGCTCCCCTGCACAGGTTAATGAAAAACTGTTTTTT. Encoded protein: CASSSPAQVNEKLFF.

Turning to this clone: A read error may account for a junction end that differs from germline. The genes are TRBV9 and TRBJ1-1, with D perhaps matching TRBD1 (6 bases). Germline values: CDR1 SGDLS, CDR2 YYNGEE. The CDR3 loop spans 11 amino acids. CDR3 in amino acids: CASSVSGTWVF. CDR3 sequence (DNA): TGTGCCAGCAGCGTCTCCGGGACATGGGTCTTT.

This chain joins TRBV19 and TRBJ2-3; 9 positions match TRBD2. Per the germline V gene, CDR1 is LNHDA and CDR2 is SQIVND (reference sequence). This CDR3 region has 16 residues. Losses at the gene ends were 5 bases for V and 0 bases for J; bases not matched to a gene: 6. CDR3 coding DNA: TGTGCCAGTAGTGGTGTAGCGGGAGCGAGCACAGATACGCAGTATTTT. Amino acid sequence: CASSGVAGASTDTQYF.

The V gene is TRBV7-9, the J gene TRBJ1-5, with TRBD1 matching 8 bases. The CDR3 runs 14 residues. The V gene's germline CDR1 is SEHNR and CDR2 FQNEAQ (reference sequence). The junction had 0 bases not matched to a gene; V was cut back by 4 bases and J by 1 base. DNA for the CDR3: TGTGCCAGCAGCTCAGGGGGCAGCAATCAGCCCCAGCATTTT. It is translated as CASSSGGSNQPQHF.

This chain's CDR3 is CASSSPGGKGYEQYF. In DNA, the CDR3 is TGTGCCAGCAGTTCCCCCGGGGGCAAGGGCTACGAGCAGTACTTC. V usage is TRBV28 and J usage is TRBJ2-7; D assignment may be TRBD1 or TRBD2 (6 bases each). This CDR3 contains 15 residues. The germline V and J ends were trimmed by 4 bases and 3 bases, with 16 bases remaining between them. Germline V gives CDR1 MDHEN, CDR2 SYDVKM.

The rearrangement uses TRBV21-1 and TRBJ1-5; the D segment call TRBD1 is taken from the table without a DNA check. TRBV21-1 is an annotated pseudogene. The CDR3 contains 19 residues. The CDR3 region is CASSKAPLLGPNSNQPQHF. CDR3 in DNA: TGTGCCAGCAGCAAAGCCCCTTTGTTGGGGCCTAATAGCAATCAGCCCCAGCATTTT.

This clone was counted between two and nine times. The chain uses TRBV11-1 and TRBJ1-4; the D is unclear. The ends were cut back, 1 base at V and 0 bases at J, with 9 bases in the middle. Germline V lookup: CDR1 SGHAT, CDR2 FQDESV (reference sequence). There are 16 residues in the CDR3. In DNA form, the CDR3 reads TGTGCCAGCAGCTTAGGAGGGCCATCAACTAATGAAAAACTGTTTTTT. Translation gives CASSLGGPSTNEKLFF.

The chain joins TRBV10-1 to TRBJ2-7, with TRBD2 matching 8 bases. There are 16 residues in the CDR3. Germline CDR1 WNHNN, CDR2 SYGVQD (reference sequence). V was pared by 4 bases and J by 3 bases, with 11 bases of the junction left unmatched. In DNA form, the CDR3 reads TGCGCCAGCAGTGGGACGACTAGCGCCCCAATCTACGAGCAGTACTTC. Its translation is CASSGTTSAPIYEQYF.

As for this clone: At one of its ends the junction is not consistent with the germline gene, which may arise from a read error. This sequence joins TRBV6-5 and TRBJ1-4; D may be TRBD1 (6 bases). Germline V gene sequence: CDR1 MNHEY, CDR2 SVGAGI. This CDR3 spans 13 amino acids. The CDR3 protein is CASSYAEGGILHF. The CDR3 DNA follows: TGTGCCAGCAGTTACGCGGAGGGGGGCATCCTGCATTTT.

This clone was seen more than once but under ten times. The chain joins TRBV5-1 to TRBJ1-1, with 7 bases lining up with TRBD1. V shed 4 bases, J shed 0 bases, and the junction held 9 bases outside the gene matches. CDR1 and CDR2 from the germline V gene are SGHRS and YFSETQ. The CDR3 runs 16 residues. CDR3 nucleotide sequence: TGCGCCAGCAGCACCTCCGGGACAGAGATGAACACTGAAGCTTTCTTT. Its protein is CASSTSGTEMNTEAFF.

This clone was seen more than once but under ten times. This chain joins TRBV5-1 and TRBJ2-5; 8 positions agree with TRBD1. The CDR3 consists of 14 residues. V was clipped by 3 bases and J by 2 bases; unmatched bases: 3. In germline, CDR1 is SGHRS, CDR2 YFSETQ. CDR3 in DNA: TGCGCCAGCAGCTCGTGGACAGGGCAAGAGACCCAGTACTTC. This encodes CASSSWTGQETQYF.

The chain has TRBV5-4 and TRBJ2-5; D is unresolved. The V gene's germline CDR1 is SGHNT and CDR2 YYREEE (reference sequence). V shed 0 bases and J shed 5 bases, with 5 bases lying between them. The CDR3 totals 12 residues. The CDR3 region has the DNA TGTGCCAGCAGCTTGGCAAGGGAGACCCAGTACTTC. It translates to CASSLARETQYF.

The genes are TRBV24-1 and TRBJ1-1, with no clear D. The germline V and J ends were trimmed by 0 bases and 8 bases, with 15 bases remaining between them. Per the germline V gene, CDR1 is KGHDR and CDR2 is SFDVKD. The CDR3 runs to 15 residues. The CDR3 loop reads CATSDLWYLPPEAFF. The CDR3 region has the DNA TGTGCCACCAGTGATTTGTGGTACCTCCCTCCCGAAGCTTTCTTT.

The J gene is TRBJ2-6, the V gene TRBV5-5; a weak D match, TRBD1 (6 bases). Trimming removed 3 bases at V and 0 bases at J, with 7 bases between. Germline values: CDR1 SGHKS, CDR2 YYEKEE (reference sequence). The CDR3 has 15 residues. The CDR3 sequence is CASSSGASGANVLTF. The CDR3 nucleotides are TGTGCCAGCAGCTCAGGGGCCTCTGGGGCCAACGTCCTGACTTTC.

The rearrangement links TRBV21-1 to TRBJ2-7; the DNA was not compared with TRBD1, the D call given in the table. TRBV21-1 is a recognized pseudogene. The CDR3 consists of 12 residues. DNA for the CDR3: TGTGCCAGCAGCGTTCAACAGGGAGAGCAGTACTTC. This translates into CASSVQQGEQYF.

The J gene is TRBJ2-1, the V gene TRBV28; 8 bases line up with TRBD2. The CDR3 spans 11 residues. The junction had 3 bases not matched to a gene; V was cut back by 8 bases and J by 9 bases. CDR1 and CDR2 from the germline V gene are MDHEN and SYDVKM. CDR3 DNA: TGTGCCAGCCCCGGGGGGGGTGAGCAGTTCTTC. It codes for CASPGGGEQFF.

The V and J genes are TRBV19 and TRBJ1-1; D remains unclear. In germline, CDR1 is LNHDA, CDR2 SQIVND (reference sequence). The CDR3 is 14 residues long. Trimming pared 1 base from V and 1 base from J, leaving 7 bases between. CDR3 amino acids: CASSIARENTEAFF. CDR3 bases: TGTGCCAGTAGTATAGCCCGGGAGAACACTGAAGCTTTCTTT.

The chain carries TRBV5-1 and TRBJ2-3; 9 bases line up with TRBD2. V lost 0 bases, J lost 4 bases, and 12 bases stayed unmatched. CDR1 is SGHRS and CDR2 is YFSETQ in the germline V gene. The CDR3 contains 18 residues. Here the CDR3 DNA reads TGCGCCAGCAGCTTGGCCCCAATTAGCGGGAGTGGGTCAGATACGCAGTATTTT. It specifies CASSLAPISGSGSDTQYF.

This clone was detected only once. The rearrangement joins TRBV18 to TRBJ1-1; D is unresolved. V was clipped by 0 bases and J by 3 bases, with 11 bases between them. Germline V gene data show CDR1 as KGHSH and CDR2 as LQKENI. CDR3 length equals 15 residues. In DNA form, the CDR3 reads TGTGCCAGCTCACCACCATCCCAGCGGGACACTGAAGCTTTCTTT. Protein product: CASSPPSQRDTEAFF.

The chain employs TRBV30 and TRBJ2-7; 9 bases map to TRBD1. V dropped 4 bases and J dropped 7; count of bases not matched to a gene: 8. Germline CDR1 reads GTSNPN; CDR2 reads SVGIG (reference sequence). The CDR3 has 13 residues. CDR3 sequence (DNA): TGTGCCTGGACCAGCACAGGGGGCCAAGAGCAGTACTTC. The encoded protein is CAWTSTGGQEQYF.